This T cell receptor beta chain appears in the sequencing data of a study of T-cell memory formation after mild COVID-19 (dated by TCRdb to the early 2020s). For the study in its entirety: TCR sequence clusters from the two donors were found to be largely donor specific. Two young, previously healthy adult volunteers, one female and one male, were included in the cohort. Longitudinal TCRalpha and TCRbeta repertoire sequencing tracked T-cell clones expanding and contracting after mild COVID-19 in two donors.

On this clonotype: What this receptor recognizes is not known. The record has no base qualities; no much larger clone is one base away.

Instrument used: Illumina NovaSeq 6000. TCRalpha and TCRbeta cDNA libraries were built by 5'RACE with constant-segment primers, adding sample barcodes and unique molecular identifiers. RNA was extracted from every sample with Trizol reagent. Libraries were amplified in two PCR steps, with a second sample barcode and Illumina TruSeq adapters added in the second step. The libraries were sequenced on an Illumina NovaSeq using 2 x 150 bp paired-end reads. Per the source publication's procedure: Reads were demultiplexed and collapsed into UMI-guided consensus sequences with migec v1.2.7. Using mixcr v2.1.11, the UMI consensuses were aligned to TRA and TRB V and J templates and assembled into clonotypes. A clonotype was counted as expanded or contracted only if both edgeR and NoisET called the change significant, with noise models trained on biological replicates. edgeR calls used a false discovery rate-adjusted p below 0.01 and a log2 fold-change threshold of 1. As an exploratory analysis of dynamics, max-normalized trajectories of the 1000 most abundant clonotypes were examined with PCA combined with hierarchical clustering. Each responding clone was given a CD4 or CD8 phenotype based on the CD4+ and CD8+ repertoires, which had been sequenced separately. The public reads were reanalyzed by TCRdb: fastp trimming at Q25, MiXCR alignment, in-frame beta chains only. Records with the same CDR3 protein are collapsed into one entry carrying the most frequent genes and DNA. The V and J calls and clone size are TCRdb's, not the authors'. The sample has roughly 560,000 distinct CDR3 sequences on record, roughly 21% of them singletons. Under 15% of the sample lies in the top ten.

The paper as a whole reports these results and caveats: Clones contracting from day 15 to 85 had balanced CD4/CD8 phenotypes, while a second wave expanding from day 15 to 37 was biased towards CD4+. Some responding clones were detected in pre-infection memory, which suggested that pre-existing cross-reactive memory T cells had joined the SARS-CoV-2 response. Whether the second-wave clones peaking on day 37 were SARS-CoV-2 specific was not confirmed. The study covered only a couple of mild cases, and larger cohorts including severe cases with pre-infection samples were considered necessary. Contracting CD4+ clones appeared mostly in the CM and EM memory subsets, whereas CD8+ clones were enriched in EMRA.

Deletion took 5 bases off V and 13 bases off J, with a span of 17 bases between the germline ends. The CDR3 has 12 amino acids, counting the end cysteine and phenylalanine. This entry keeps only the CDR3 DNA: 36 bases, framed from base 1. PBMCs were isolated by Ficoll-Paque density gradient centrifugation. The rearrangement joined TRBV12-3 or TRBV12-4 to TRBJ1-2; the D gene is possibly TRBD1, with 6 bases matching. The specimen sequenced was PBMCs or a T cell subset sorted from them (not recorded which). The clonotype comes from an adult woman who had mild COVID-19 (a few samples of this study predate the infection). The sample titles of this study are shuffled in the database, so cell type and time point are left out; the donor was told from shared clones. Here is the DNA: TGTGCCAGCAGTCTGGGGGCAACGGCTTGCACCTTC. Its translation is CASSLGATACTF.